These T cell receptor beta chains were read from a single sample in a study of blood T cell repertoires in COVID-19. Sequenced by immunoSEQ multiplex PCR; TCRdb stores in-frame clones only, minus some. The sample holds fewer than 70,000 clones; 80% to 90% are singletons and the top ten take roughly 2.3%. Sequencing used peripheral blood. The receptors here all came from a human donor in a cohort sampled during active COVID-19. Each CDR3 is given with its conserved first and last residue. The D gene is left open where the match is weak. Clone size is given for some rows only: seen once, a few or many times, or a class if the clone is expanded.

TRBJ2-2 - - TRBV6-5 TGTGCCAGCAGTTACTCGAGTAGAACCGGGGAGCTGTTTTTT CASSYSSRTGELFF
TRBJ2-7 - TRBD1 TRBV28 TGTGCCAGCATAGGGAGTAAGGGGGCTGTGGACGAGCAGTACTTC CASIGSKGAVDEQYF
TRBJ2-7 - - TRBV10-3 TGTGCCATCAGTGAGGCGCATCTTTCCTACGAGCAGTACTTC CAISEAHLSYEQYF
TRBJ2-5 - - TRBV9 TGTGCCAGCAGCGTAGTTTCGGGGGGCCTGGGGGCCCAGTACTTC CASSVVSGGLGAQYF
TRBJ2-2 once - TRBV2 TGTGCCAGCAGTGTAACCGGGGAGCTGTTTTTT CASSVTGELFF
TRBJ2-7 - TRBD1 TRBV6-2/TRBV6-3 TGTGCCAGCAGTTACATACAGGGGGACTACGAGCAGTACTTC CASSYIQGDYEQYF
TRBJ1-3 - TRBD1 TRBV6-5 TGTGCCAGCAGGCCCCCAGGGGGTGGTGGAAACACCATATATTTT CASRPPGGGGNTIYF
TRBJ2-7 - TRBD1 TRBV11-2 TGTGCCAGCAGCTTAGACCACAGGGGGCTTAGCGAGCAGTACTTC CASSLDHRGLSEQYF
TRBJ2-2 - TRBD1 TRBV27 TGTGCCAGCAGTTTTATGGGACAGGGAAACACCGGGGAGCTGTTTTTT CASSFMGQGNTGELFF
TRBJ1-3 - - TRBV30 TGTGCCTGGGCGACAGGTTACTACTCTGGAAACACCATATATTTT CAWATGYYSGNTIYF
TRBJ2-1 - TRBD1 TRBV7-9 TGTGCCAGCAGCTTTGGACAGGGACGAAATGAGCAGTTCTTC CASSFGQGRNEQFF
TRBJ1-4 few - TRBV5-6 TGTGCCAGCAGCCTGATAGCAACTAATGAAAAACTGTTTTTT CASSLIATNEKLFF
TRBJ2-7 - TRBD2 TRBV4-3 TGCGCCAGCAGCCAAAAGCGGGAGCTTACCTACGAGCAGTACTTC CASSQKRELTYEQYF
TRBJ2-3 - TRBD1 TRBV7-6 TGTGCCAGCAGCTCGGGACAGGGAACAGATACGCAGTATTTT CASSSGQGTDTQYF
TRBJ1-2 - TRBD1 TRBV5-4 TGTGCCAGCAGCTTCTGGCAGGGGGCACCCCATGGCTACACCTTC CASSFWQGAPHGYTF
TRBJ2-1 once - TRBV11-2 TGTGCCAGCAGCTTAGCGGTACCTTGGAATGAGCAGTTCTTC CASSLAVPWNEQFF
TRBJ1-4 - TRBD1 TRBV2 TGTGCCAGCAACGAACCAGGGGGTTACGGTAATGAAAAACTGTTTTTT CASNEPGGYGNEKLFF
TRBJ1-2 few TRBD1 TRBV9 TGTGCCAGCAGCCTGGGACAGCATGGCTACACCTTC CASSLGQHGYTF
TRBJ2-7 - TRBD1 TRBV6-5 TGTGCCAGCAGGAGCCTCAGGGGGTCCTACGAGCAGTACTTC CASRSLRGSYEQYF
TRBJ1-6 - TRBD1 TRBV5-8 TGTGCCAGCAGCTTACGACAGGGTCCGAATTCACCCCTCCACTTT CASSLRQGPNSPLHF
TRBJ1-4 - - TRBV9 TGTGCCAGCAGCTTCCAACAGGGACCGAATGAAAAACTGTTTTTT CASSFQQGPNEKLFF
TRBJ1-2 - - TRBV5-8 TGTGCCAGCAGCTTGGATTACAGCTATGGCTACACCTTC CASSLDYSYGYTF
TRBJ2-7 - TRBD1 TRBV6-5 TGTGCCAGCCTGGACAGGGGGAGGTACGAGCAGTACTTC CASLDRGRYEQYF
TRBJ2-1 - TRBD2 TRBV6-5 TGTGCCAGCAGTTGGCGGGGGGGGCGTAATGAGCAGTTCTTC CASSWRGGRNEQFF
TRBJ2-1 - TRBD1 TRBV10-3 TGTGCCATCAGTGGTGGACAGGGGAGCTCCTACAATGAGCAGTTCTTC CAISGGQGSSYNEQFF
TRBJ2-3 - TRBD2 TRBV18 TGTGCCAGCTCACCTGGCCTAGCGGGAGCCGAGGAGAAATTAACAGATACGCAGTATTTT CASSPGLAGAEEKLTDTQYF
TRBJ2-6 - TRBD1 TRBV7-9 TGTGCCAGCAGCTTAATCGGGACAGGAAGCTCTGGGGCCAACGTCCTGACTTTC CASSLIGTGSSGANVLTF
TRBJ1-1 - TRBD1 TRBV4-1 TGCGCCAGCAGCCAGGCCTCGGACAGGGGGAACACTGAAGCTTTCTTT CASSQASDRGNTEAFF
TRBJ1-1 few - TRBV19 TGTGCCAGTGAGGGCATCTACACTGAAGCTTTCTTT CASEGIYTEAFF
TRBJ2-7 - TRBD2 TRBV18 TGTGCCAGCTCACCTCAACGTCAGTCGCGATGGGGGGGGACCCCCTACGAGCAGTACTTC CASSPQRQSRWGGTPYEQYF
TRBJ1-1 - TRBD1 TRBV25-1 TGTGCCAGCAGTGCACAGGGACAGGCCAGATCTGAAGCTTTCTTT CASSAQGQARSEAFF
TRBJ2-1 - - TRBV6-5 TGTGCCAGCAGTTATCGGGGACTTCAGTTCTTC CASSYRGLQFF
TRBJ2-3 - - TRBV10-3 TGTGCCACCCTCCGGGGGAGTGCAGATACGCAGTATTTT CATLRGSADTQYF
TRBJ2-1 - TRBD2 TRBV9 TGTGCCAGCAGCGCCAGACTAGCGGGAAATCGTGAGCAGTTCTTC CASSARLAGNREQFF
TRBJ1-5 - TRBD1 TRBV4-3 TGCGCCAGCAGCCAAGAATGGGACAGGTCCAATCAGCCCCAGCATTTT CASSQEWDRSNQPQHF
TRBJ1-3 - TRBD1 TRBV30 TGTGCCTGGAGTTACGAGGACAGGGAGGACACCATATATTTT CAWSYEDREDTIYF
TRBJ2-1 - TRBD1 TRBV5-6 TGTGCCAGCAGCCGACGACAGGGCCATGAGCAGTTCTTC CASSRRQGHEQFF
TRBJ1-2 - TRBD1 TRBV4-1 TGCGCCAGCAGCCGGGACAGGGTATACACCTTC CASSRDRVYTF
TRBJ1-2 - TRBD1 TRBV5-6 TGTGCCAGCAACGATGGGACAGCCAACTATGGCTACACCTTC CASNDGTANYGYTF
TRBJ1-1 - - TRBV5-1 TGCGCCAGCAGCTTGGGACAGACAAACACTGAAGCTTTCTTT CASSLGQTNTEAFF
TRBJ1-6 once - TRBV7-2 TGTGCCAGCAGCCTCGACAGATATAATTCACCCCTCCACTTT CASSLDRYNSPLHF
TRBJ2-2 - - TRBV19 TGTGCCAGTAATAGGTTCACTACGACGCCCGGGGAGCTGTTTTTT CASNRFTTTPGELFF
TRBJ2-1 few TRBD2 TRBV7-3 TGTGCCAGCAGCGCCTCTAGCGGGGGCTACAATGAGCAGTTCTTC CASSASSGGYNEQFF
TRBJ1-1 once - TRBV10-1 TGCGCCAGGGTTCGGAGTACTGAAGCTTTCTTT CARVRSTEAFF
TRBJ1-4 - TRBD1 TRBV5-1 TGCGCCAGCAGCAGAGACAGGGGAACTAATGAAAAACTGTTTTTT CASSRDRGTNEKLFF
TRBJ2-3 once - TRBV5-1 TGCGCCAGCATCAGCGGGTACCGGAGTCCAGATACGCAGTATTTT CASISGYRSPDTQYF